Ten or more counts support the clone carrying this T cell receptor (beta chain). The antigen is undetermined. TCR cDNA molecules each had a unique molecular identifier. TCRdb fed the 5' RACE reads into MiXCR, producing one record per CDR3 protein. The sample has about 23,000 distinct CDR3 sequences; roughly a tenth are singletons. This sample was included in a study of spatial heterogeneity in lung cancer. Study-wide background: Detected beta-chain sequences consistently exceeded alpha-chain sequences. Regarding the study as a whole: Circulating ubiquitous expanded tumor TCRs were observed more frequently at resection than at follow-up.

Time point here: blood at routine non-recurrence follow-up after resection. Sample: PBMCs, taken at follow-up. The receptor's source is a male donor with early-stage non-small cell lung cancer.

Here the CDR3 DNA reads TGTGCCAGCAGCTTAGCGGAGTTCACTGAAGCTTTCTTT. Encoded protein: CASSLAEFTEAFF. V is TRBV7-2 and J is TRBJ1-1; D gene uncertain. CDR3 length: 13 residues. With 0 bases removed from V and 4 bases from J, the gap between germline ends came to 6 bases. Looked up from germline, CDR1 is SGHTA and CDR2 is FQGNSA. Looking up the rest from reference TRBV7-2 and TRBJ1-1 gives the full variable domain: GAGVSQSPSNKVTEKGKDVELRCDPISGHTALYWYRQSLGQGLEFLIYFQGNSAPDKSGLPSDRFSAERTGGSVSTLTIQRTQQEDSAVYLCASSLAEFTEAFFGQGTRLTVV.